The 15 T cell receptor beta chains below all came from one sample that was sequenced in a study of blood T cell repertoires in COVID-19. Clones were read by immunoSEQ multiplex PCR, and TCRdb kept only the in-frame ones, dropping some. The sample shows around 250,000 clones, roughly 83% of them seen only once. Source material: PBMCs or T cells enriched from blood (not recorded which). The origin of the receptors is a woman aged 50 to 60 who had recovered from COVID-19.

This clone was seen a few times. The rearrangement links TRBV19 to TRBJ1-2, with 8 nucleotides matching TRBD1. Per the germline V gene, CDR1 is LNHDA and CDR2 is SQIVND (reference sequence). Trimming cost V 6 bases and J 2 bases; bases outside gene matches: 5. CDR3 size: 14 residues. The CDR3 DNA follows: TGTGCCAGTAGGCCTACAGGGGGAAACTATGGCTACACCTTC. As protein: CASRPTGGNYGYTF.

The V call is TRBV25-1, the J call TRBJ2-1, with TRBD2 as a possible D gene (6 bases). Germline CDR1 is MGHDK and CDR2 is SYGVNS. V was pared by 3 bases and J by 1 base, with 16 bases between. The CDR3 length is 17 residues. CDR3 coding DNA: TGTGCCAGCAGTGAGGGGTTGGAGCGGGCGTCCTACAATGAGCAGTTCTTC. Translation gives CASSEGLERASYNEQFF.

V and J are TRBV11-3 and TRBJ2-5; D is perhaps TRBD2 (5 bases). V shed 7 bases and J shed 5 bases, with 14 bases lying between them. This CDR3 comprises 13 residues. CDR1 and CDR2 (germline): SGHNT, YENEEA. The CDR3 sequence is CASIRGPGETQYF. CDR3 nucleotides: TGTGCCAGCATAAGAGGGCCCGGCGAGACCCAGTACTTC. Using reference TRBV11-3 and TRBJ2-5 for the parts outside the CDR3, the full variable domain is EAGVVQSPRYKIIEKKQPVAFWCNPISGHNTLYWYLQNLGQGPELLIRYENEEAVDDSQLPKDRFSAERLKGVDSTLKIQPAELGDSAVYLCASIRGPGETQYFGPGTRLLVL.

This chain uses TRBV5-1 with TRBJ1-1, with no clear D. The CDR3 is made up of 13 amino acids. The ends were cut back, 3 bases at V and 2 bases at J, with 8 bases in the middle. Germline V CDR1 and CDR2: SGHRS, YFSETQ. As DNA, the CDR3 is TGCGCCAGCAGCTCAGGTCGAAACACTGAAGCTTTCTTT. Protein product: CASSSGRNTEAFF.

The J gene is TRBJ1-2, the V gene TRBV10-3; a possible D gene is TRBD1 (5 bases). V was shortened by 6 bases and J by 0 bases, with 8 bases between the two germline ends. CDR3 length: 13 amino acids. CDR1 and CDR2 from the germline V gene are ENHRY and SYGVKD. CDR3 residues: CAIRDTTNYGYTF. DNA of the CDR3: TGTGCCATCAGGGACACGACTAACTATGGCTACACCTTC.

The rearrangement uses TRBV18 and TRBJ1-1; the D gene is possibly TRBD1 (6 bases). Germline CDR1 KGHSH, CDR2 LQKENI. V lost 4 bases to trimming and J lost 2 bases, with 11 bases between them. The CDR3 is 14 residues long. CDR3 in DNA: TGTGCCAGCTCACGGGACACCCTTAACACTGAAGCTTTCTTT. Its protein is CASSRDTLNTEAFF.

In this sample, this clone turned up once. The V and J genes are TRBV2 and TRBJ2-4, with 7 bases matching TRBD1. CDR1 is SNHLY and CDR2 is FYNNEI in the germline V gene. V shed 8 bases, J shed 4 bases, and the junction held 11 bases outside the gene matches. The CDR3 contains 15 residues. CDR3 sequence reads: CASDVTGPPKNIQYF. The CDR3 DNA is TGTGCCAGCGACGTGACAGGGCCTCCTAAAAACATTCAGTACTTC. Full variable domain (missing parts from reference TRBV2 and TRBJ2-4): EPEVTQTPSHQVTQMGQEVILRCVPISNHLYFYWYRQILGQKVEFLVSFYNNEISEKSEIFDDQFSVERPDGSNFTLKIRSTKLEDSAMYFCASDVTGPPKNIQYFGAGTRLSVL.

The J gene is TRBJ2-1, the V gene TRBV4-3, with D possibly matching TRBD2 (5 bases). The ends were cut back, 4 bases at V and 7 bases at J, with 17 bases in the middle. From germline, CDR1 is LGHNA and CDR2 YSLEER. There are 15 residues in the CDR3. This chain's CDR3 is CASSPLGGSGNEQFF. The CDR3 DNA is TGCGCCAGCAGCCCCCTGGGTGGGAGTGGGAATGAGCAGTTCTTC.

J is TRBJ2-7 and V is TRBV11-2; D may be TRBD2 (5 bases). With 4 bases removed from V and 0 bases from J, the gap between germline ends came to 19 bases. Germline V CDR1 and CDR2: SGHAT, FQNNGV. CDR3 size: 17 residues. Here the CDR3 reads CASSSPRGSVLSYEQYF. The DNA of the CDR3 is TGTGCCAGCAGCTCCCCCCGTGGTAGCGTCCTCTCCTACGAGCAGTACTTC.

The chain links TRBV6-2 or TRBV6-3 to TRBJ1-5; D might be TRBD1 (6 bases). Looked up from germline, CDR1 is MNHEY and CDR2 is SVGEGT. The CDR3 contains 15 residues. Trimming removed 2 bases at V and 4 bases at J, with 12 bases between. CDR3 nucleotides: TGTGCCAGCAGTTACGCGGGGGGCTGGAATCAGCCCCAGCATTTT. This encodes CASSYAGGWNQPQHF.

The V call is TRBV19, the J call TRBJ2-7; D is ambiguous. This CDR3 is built from 15 residues. The germline V gene encodes CDR1 LNHDA and CDR2 SQIVND (reference sequence). V lost 1 base and J 0 bases, leaving 10 bases between the germline ends. This CDR3 reads CASSIGQSRSYEQYF. In nucleotides, the CDR3 is TGTGCCAGTAGTATAGGCCAGTCCCGCTCCTACGAGCAGTACTTC.

The rearrangement links TRBV7-8 to TRBJ2-7, with a weak D call TRBD1 (5 bases). Trimming shortened V by 4 bases and J by 3 bases, and 13 bases separated the two germline ends. CDR3 length: 14 amino acids. The V gene's germline CDR1 is SGHVS and CDR2 FQNEAQ. In DNA form, the CDR3 reads TGTGCCAGCAGCTCAGACAGAGCCAACTACGAGCAGTACTTC. It encodes CASSSDRANYEQYF.

The chain carries TRBV9 and TRBJ2-1; 9 bases are a match to TRBD1. Looked up from germline, CDR1 is SGDLS and CDR2 is YYNGEE. The CDR3 extends over 14 amino acids. The V segment lost 0 bases and the J segment 9 bases; nucleotides outside the gene matches: 4. The DNA for the CDR3 is TGTGCCAGCAGCGTAGACAGGGGGCTTGGTGAGCAGTTCTTC. Its translation is CASSVDRGLGEQFF.

This chain uses TRBV6-2 or TRBV6-3 with TRBJ2-1, with TRBD2 matching over 11 bases. The germline gives CDR1 MNHEY, CDR2 SVGEGT. The CDR3 is made up of 16 amino acids. Trimming removed 6 bases from V and 5 bases from J; junction bases left unmatched: 9. The CDR3 reads CASSAALAGGHNEQFF. The CDR3 DNA sequence: TGTGCCAGCAGCGCCGCCCTAGCGGGGGGACACAATGAGCAGTTCTTC.

This chain connects TRBV24-1 to TRBJ2-4; 7 bases align to TRBD2. The junction had 7 bases not matched to a gene; V was cut back by 3 bases and J by 0 bases. The CDR3 is 17 amino acids. The germline V gene encodes CDR1 KGHDR and CDR2 SFDVKD. CDR3 sequence (DNA): TGTGCCACCAGTGATACGGGTAGCGGGCTAGCCAAAAACATTCAGTACTTC. This encodes CATSDTGSGLAKNIQYF.